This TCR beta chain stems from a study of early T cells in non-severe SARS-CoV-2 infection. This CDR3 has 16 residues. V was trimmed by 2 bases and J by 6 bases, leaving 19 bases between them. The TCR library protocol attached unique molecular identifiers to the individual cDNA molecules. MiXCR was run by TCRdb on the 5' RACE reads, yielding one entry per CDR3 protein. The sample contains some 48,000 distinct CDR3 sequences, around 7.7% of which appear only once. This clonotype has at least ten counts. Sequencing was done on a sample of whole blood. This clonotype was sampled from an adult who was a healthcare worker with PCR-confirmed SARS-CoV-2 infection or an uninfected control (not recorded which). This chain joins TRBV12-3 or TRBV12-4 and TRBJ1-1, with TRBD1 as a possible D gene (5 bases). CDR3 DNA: TGTGCCAGCAGTTTAAAACGCGGGGGTCTGAAGCCTGAAGCTTTCTTT. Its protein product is CASSLKRGGLKPEAFF.